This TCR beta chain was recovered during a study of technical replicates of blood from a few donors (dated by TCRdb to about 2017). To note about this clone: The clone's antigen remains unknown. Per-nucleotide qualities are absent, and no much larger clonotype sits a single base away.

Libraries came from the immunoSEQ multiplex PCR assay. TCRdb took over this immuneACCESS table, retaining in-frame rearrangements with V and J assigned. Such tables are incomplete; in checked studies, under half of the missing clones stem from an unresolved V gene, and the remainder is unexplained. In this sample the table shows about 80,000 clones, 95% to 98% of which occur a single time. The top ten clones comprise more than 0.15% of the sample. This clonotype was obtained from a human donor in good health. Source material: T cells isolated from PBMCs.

The nucleotide sequence is given as TGTGCCAGCAGTTACTCTCCAGGGAACACTGAAGCTTTCTTT. Its product reads: CASSYSPGNTEAFF. The chain employs TRBV6-5 and TRBJ1-1; the D gene is not confidently resolved. V and J are truncated by 0 bases and 1 base respectively, leaving an intervening sequence of 6 bases. The CDR3 spans 14 residues, from the cysteine through the phenylalanine. Here the CDR3 DNA is all that survives: 42 bases in frame from base 1. Sequences MNHEY (CDR1) and SVGAGI (CDR2) are obtained from the germline V gene.